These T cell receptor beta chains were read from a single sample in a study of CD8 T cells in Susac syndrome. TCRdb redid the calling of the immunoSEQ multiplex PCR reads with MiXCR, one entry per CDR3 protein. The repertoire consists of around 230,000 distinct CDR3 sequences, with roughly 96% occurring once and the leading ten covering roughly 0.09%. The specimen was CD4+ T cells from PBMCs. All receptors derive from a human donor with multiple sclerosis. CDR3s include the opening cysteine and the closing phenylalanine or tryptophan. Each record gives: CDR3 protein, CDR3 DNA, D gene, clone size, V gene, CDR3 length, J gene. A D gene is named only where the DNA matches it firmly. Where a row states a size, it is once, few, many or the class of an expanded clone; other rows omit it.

CASSSQSEAEQFF,TGTGCCAGCAGCTCCCAGTCAGAGGCTGAGCAGTTCTTC,NA,NA,TRBV7-8,13,TRBJ2-1
CASSLWDLIAGAANNEQFF,TGTGCCAGCAGTTTATGGGATCTGATAGCGGGAGCCGCCAACAATGAGCAGTTCTTC,TRBD2,NA,TRBV12-3/TRBV12-4,19,TRBJ2-1
CASSSQAGTEQYF,TGTGCCAGCAGCTCCCAAGCAGGGACCGAGCAGTACTTC,NA,NA,TRBV7-3,13,TRBJ2-7
CSASILAGVNGEQFF,TGCAGTGCTAGCATACTAGCGGGAGTGAACGGTGAGCAGTTCTTC,TRBD2,NA,TRBV20-1,15,TRBJ2-1
CASKADISLGGYTF,TGTGCCAGCAAGGCGGATATTTCACTGGGTGGCTACACCTTC,NA,NA,TRBV2,14,TRBJ1-2
CASGPNAGANVLTF,TGTGCCAGCGGACCGAATGCGGGGGCCAACGTCCTGACTTTC,NA,once,TRBV7-9,14,TRBJ2-6
CASGDYEQYF,TGTGCCTCTGGGGATTACGAGCAGTACTTC,NA,NA,TRBV2,10,TRBJ2-7
CSTTGDPIMNTEAFF,TGCAGCACAACAGGAGATCCAATCATGAACACTGAAGCTTTCTTT,NA,NA,TRBV29-1,15,TRBJ1-1
CSASGGGSYEQYF,TGCAGTGCTAGTGGGGGTGGCTCCTACGAGCAGTACTTC,NA,NA,TRBV20-1,13,TRBJ2-7
CASSLDSGADTQYF,TGCGCCAGCAGCTTGGATAGCGGGGCAGATACGCAGTATTTT,TRBD2,NA,TRBV5-1,14,TRBJ2-3
CATSRGPGDVPYF,TGTGCCACCAGCAGAGGCCCAGGGGATGTTCCGTACTTC,NA,NA,TRBV15,13,TRBJ2-4
CASSQDFSGNEQFF,TGTGCCAGCAGCCAAGACTTCAGCGGAAATGAGCAGTTCTTC,NA,NA,TRBV3-1,14,TRBJ2-1
CASPSGTTGELLF,TGTGCGTCGCCTAGCGGGACCACCGGGGAGCTGCTTTTT,TRBD2,NA,TRBV28,13,TRBJ2-2
CSVLHNRGPSYYGYTF,TGCAGCGTTCTACATAACAGGGGGCCCAGTTATTATGGCTACACCTTC,TRBD1,NA,TRBV29-1,16,TRBJ1-2
CASRPYRDRGEDSPLHF,TGTGCCAGCAGACCCTACCGGGACAGGGGGGAGGATTCACCCCTCCACTTT,TRBD1,once,TRBV12-3/TRBV12-4,17,TRBJ1-6
CAGVGGSAKNIQYF,TGTGCGGGGGTCGGCGGGAGTGCCAAAAACATTCAGTACTTC,TRBD2,NA,TRBV30,14,TRBJ2-4
CSVEGDVLAKNIQYF,TGCAGCGTTGAAGGCGACGTCTTAGCCAAAAACATTCAGTACTTC,NA,NA,TRBV29-1,15,TRBJ2-4
CASSFLRGASTDTQYF,TGTGCCAGCAGTTTCCTGCGGGGGGCTAGCACAGATACGCAGTATTTT,TRBD2,once,TRBV28,16,TRBJ2-3
CSARAPGNQPQHF,TGCAGTGCTAGAGCCCCAGGCAATCAGCCCCAGCATTTT,NA,NA,TRBV20-1,13,TRBJ1-5
CASNTGREQYF,TGTGCCAGCAATACTGGGAGAGAGCAGTACTTC,NA,NA,TRBV28,11,TRBJ2-7
CSVSGSNEQFF,TGCAGCGTTTCGGGGAGTAATGAGCAGTTCTTC,NA,once,TRBV29-1,11,TRBJ2-1
CASSATGPNTEAFF,TGTGCCAGCAGTGCGACAGGACCGAACACTGAAGCTTTCTTT,NA,NA,TRBV25-1,14,TRBJ1-1
CASSQAGGNEQFF,TGTGCCAGCAGCCAGGCCGGGGGGAATGAGCAGTTCTTC,TRBD2,NA,TRBV3-1,13,TRBJ2-1
CASSLGTTTDTQYF,TGTGCCAGCAGTCTCGGGACGACCACAGATACGCAGTATTTT,NA,NA,TRBV12-3/TRBV12-4,14,TRBJ2-3
CASSHDRGVQPQHF,TGTGCCAGCAGCCACGACAGGGGGGTTCAGCCCCAGCATTTT,TRBD1,NA,TRBV2,14,TRBJ1-5
CASSLAGTGGADTIYF,TGTGCCAGCAGCTTAGCTGGGACAGGGGGCGCGGACACCATATATTTT,TRBD1,NA,TRBV7-9,16,TRBJ1-3
CASRQQTSSYGNQPQHF,TGTGCCAGCAGACAACAGACAAGTTCGTATGGCAATCAGCCCCAGCATTTT,NA,NA,TRBV12-3/TRBV12-4,17,TRBJ1-5
CSARGGTSGTGELFF,TGCAGTGCTAGAGGCGGCACTAGCGGGACCGGGGAGCTGTTTTTT,TRBD2,NA,TRBV20-1,15,TRBJ2-2
CAWTGTIPSRGYTF,TGTGCCTGGACCGGGACAATTCCATCACGCGGCTACACCTTC,NA,NA,TRBV30,14,TRBJ1-2
CSAYDRGADTQYF,TGCAGTGCTTACGACAGGGGGGCAGATACGCAGTATTTT,TRBD1,NA,TRBV20-1,13,TRBJ2-3
CASSLDGPSETQYF,TGTGCCAGCAGCCTAGACGGTCCGAGTGAGACCCAGTACTTC,NA,NA,TRBV5-4,14,TRBJ2-5
CSVGLGGGTGELFF,TGCAGCGTTGGCCTTGGGGGGGGCACCGGGGAGCTGTTTTTT,TRBD2,NA,TRBV29-1,14,TRBJ2-2
CASSETSGTFDEQFF,TGTGCCAGCAGCGAGACTAGCGGGACGTTCGATGAGCAGTTCTTC,TRBD2,NA,TRBV9,15,TRBJ2-1
CASSSFLAGQGGQDTQYF,TGTGCCAGCAGTTCCTTCCTAGCGGGCCAAGGTGGGCAGGATACGCAGTATTTT,TRBD2,NA,TRBV12-3/TRBV12-4,18,TRBJ2-3
CASSQKAGAGGELFF,TGTGCCAGCAGCCAAAAAGCGGGAGCTGGCGGGGAGCTGTTTTTT,TRBD2,NA,TRBV3-1,15,TRBJ2-2
CAGGQGEETQYF,TGTGCCGGAGGACAGGGGGAAGAGACCCAGTACTTC,TRBD1,NA,TRBV2,12,TRBJ2-5
CASSQPGQGYIQYF,TGCGCCAGCAGCCAGCCCGGACAGGGGTACATTCAGTACTTC,TRBD1,NA,TRBV4-1,14,TRBJ2-4
CASNFAGETQYF,TGTGCCAGCAACTTCGCGGGCGAGACCCAGTACTTC,NA,NA,TRBV3-1,12,TRBJ2-5
CTSSQDSKPAPGGNQPQHF,TGCACCAGCAGCCAAGACTCGAAGCCGGCCCCGGGGGGCAATCAGCCCCAGCATTTT,NA,NA,TRBV1,19,TRBJ1-5
CAWIPRTNYEQYF,TGTGCCTGGATCCCCAGGACCAACTACGAGCAGTACTTC,NA,NA,TRBV30,13,TRBJ2-7
CASSLLVNTEAFF,TGTGCCAGCAGTTTGTTGGTGAACACTGAAGCTTTCTTT,NA,NA,TRBV27,13,TRBJ1-1
CSAALDNRNNQPQHF,TGCAGTGCGGCTTTGGACAACCGCAACAATCAGCCCCAGCATTTT,NA,once,TRBV20-1,15,TRBJ1-5
CASSGRVPIFSGYTF,TGTGCCAGCAGTGGTCGGGTTCCAATCTTCTCTGGCTACACCTTC,NA,NA,TRBV2,15,TRBJ1-2
CSVEAPPGQGSYEQYF,TGCAGCGTTGAAGCCCCACCGGGACAGGGCTCCTACGAGCAGTACTTC,TRBD1,NA,TRBV29-1,16,TRBJ2-7
CASSQESGGVKFF,TGTGCCAGCAGCCAAGAATCAGGCGGGGTTAAGTTCTTC,NA,NA,TRBV14,13,TRBJ2-1
CSVGDWETQYF,TGCAGCGTTGGCGATTGGGAGACCCAGTACTTC,NA,NA,TRBV29-1,11,TRBJ2-5
CASSIMFQPQHF,TGTGCCAGTAGTATCATGTTCCAGCCCCAGCATTTT,NA,NA,TRBV19,12,TRBJ1-5
CATSDTGTGEETQYF,TGTGCCACCAGTGATACGGGGACAGGGGAGGAGACCCAGTACTTC,TRBD1,NA,TRBV24-1,15,TRBJ2-5
CASSLGRHQETQYF,TGCGCCAGCAGCTTGGGGCGGCACCAAGAGACCCAGTACTTC,NA,once,TRBV5-1,14,TRBJ2-5
CASIPGSGANVLTF,TGTGCCAGCATACCAGGGTCTGGGGCCAACGTCCTGACTTTC,NA,NA,TRBV10-3,14,TRBJ2-6
CASSPLKGFDYGYTF,TGTGCCAGCTCACCACTCAAAGGGTTCGACTATGGCTACACCTTC,NA,NA,TRBV18,15,TRBJ1-2
CSARGTAYNEQFF,TGCAGTGCTAGAGGGACCGCATACAATGAGCAGTTCTTC,NA,once,TRBV20-1,13,TRBJ2-1
CSARLAPAYNEQFF,TGCAGTGCTCGTCTAGCGCCAGCCTACAATGAGCAGTTCTTC,NA,NA,TRBV20-1,14,TRBJ2-1
CASSVTGSAYEQYF,TGTGCCAGCAGCGTCACAGGGTCGGCCTACGAGCAGTACTTC,NA,NA,TRBV9,14,TRBJ2-7
CASSLNGFTEAFF,TGTGCCAGCAGCCTTAATGGGTTCACTGAAGCTTTCTTT,NA,NA,TRBV14,13,TRBJ1-1
CAIQGSSYEQYF,TGTGCAATACAAGGGAGCTCCTACGAGCAGTACTTC,NA,NA,TRBV28,12,TRBJ2-7